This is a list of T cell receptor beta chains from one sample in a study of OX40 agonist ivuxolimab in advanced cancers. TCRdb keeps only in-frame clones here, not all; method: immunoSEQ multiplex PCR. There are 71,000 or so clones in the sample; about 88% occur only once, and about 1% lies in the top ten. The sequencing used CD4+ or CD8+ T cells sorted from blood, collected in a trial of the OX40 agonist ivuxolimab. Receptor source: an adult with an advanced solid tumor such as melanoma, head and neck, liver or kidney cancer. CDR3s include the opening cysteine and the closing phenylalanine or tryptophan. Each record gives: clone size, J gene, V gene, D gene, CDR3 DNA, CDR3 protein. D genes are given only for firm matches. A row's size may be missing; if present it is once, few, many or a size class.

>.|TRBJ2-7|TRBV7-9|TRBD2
TGTGCCAGCAGCGGTACCTCTAGCGGGAGGGTGTACGAGCAGTACTTC
CASSGTSSGRVYEQYF
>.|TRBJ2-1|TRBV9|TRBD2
TGTGCCAGCAGCATCAGCGGGGGGTCCCCCAATGAGCAGTTCTTC
CASSISGGSPNEQFF
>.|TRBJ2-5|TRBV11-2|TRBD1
TGTGCCAGCAGCAAAGACAGGGACCAAGAGACCCAGTACTTC
CASSKDRDQETQYF
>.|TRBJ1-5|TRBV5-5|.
TGTGCCAGCAGCTTGTTGGGTGCCTATAGCAATCAGCCCCAGCATTTT
CASSLLGAYSNQPQHF
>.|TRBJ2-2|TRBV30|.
TGTGCCTGGGGCCCGACAGGCTTAACGAACACCGGGGAGCTGTTTTTT
CAWGPTGLTNTGELFF
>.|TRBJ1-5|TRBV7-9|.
TGTGCCAGCAGCTTAGCTGGAGCGGGGAATCAGCCCCAGCATTTT
CASSLAGAGNQPQHF
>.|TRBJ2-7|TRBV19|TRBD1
TGTGCCAGTAGAGGGACAGGGGGCGAGAACGAGCAGTACTTC
CASRGTGGENEQYF
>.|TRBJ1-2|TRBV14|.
TGTGCCAGCAGCCAAGTCCCTGTTCCACAGAGTAAATATGGCTACACCTTC
CASSQVPVPQSKYGYTF
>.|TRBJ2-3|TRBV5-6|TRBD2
TGTGCCAGCAGCGACGTGGGACTAGCGGGAGGGCCGGAGTATTTT
CASSDVGLAGGPEYF
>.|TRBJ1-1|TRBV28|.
TGTGCCAGCAGTTCGGAAACTGAAGCTTTCTTT
CASSSETEAFF
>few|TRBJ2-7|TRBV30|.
TGTGCCTGGGGACACCTGAACTACGAGCAGTACTTC
CAWGHLNYEQYF
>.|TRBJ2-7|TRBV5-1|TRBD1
TGCGCCAGCAGGTGGGGACAGGACTCCTTTGTCCGGACTCCTTACGAGCAGTACTTC
CASRWGQDSFVRTPYEQYF
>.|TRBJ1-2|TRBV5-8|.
TGTGCCAGCAGCTTGGAAAGGTTCGGCTATGGCTACACCTTC
CASSLERFGYGYTF
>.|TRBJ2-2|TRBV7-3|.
TGTGCCAGCAGCACGGGCGGCGCAAGGAGATCGGGGGAGCTGTTTTTT
CASSTGGARRSGELFF
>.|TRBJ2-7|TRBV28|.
TGTGCCAGCACTCTAGCGAACTCCTACGAGCAGTACTTC
CASTLANSYEQYF
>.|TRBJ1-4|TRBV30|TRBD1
TGTGCCTGGAGTCACCGGGACAGGGGCGAAAAACTGTTTTTT
CAWSHRDRGEKLFF
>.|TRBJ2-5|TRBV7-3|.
TGTGCCAGCAGCCTTGGACGGCTACAAGAGACCCAGTACTTC
CASSLGRLQETQYF
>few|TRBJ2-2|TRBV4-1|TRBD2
TGCGCCAGCAGCCAGGCAGGGACTAGCGGGAGCACGAACACCGGGGAGCTGTTTTTT
CASSQAGTSGSTNTGELFF
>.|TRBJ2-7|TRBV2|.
TGTGCCAGCAGTGAAGCTGAGCGAGACAACTACGAGCAGTACTTC
CASSEAERDNYEQYF
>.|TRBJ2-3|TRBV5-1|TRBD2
TGCGCCAGCCGGATAGCGGGAGGGCTCACAGATACGCAGTATTTT
CASRIAGGLTDTQYF
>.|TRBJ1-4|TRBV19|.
TGTGCCAGTACCGACAGTGGTGAGAGCGAAAAACTGTTTTTT
CASTDSGESEKLFF
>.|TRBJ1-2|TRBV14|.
TGTGCCAGCAGCCAAGATTTCGCTAACTATGGCTACACCTTC
CASSQDFANYGYTF
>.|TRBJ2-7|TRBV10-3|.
TGTGCCATCAGTGGCACTAGCCCCAGCTACGAGCAGTACTTC
CAISGTSPSYEQYF
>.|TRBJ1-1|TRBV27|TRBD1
TGTGCCAGCAGCCCGGGACAGGGCTCCTTGAACACTGAAGCTTTCTTT
CASSPGQGSLNTEAFF
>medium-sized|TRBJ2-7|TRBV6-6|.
TGTGCCAGCAGTTCAGAAGGGGGAGGGCGAATCTACGAGCAGTACTTC
CASSSEGGGRIYEQYF
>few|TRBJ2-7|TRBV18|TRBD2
TGTGCCAGCTCACGGACTAGCGGGAGCTCCTACGAGCAGTACTTC
CASSRTSGSSYEQYF
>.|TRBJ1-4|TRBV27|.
TGTGCCAGCAGTTCAATTGTGGGAGCAACTAATGAAAAACTGTTTTTT
CASSSIVGATNEKLFF
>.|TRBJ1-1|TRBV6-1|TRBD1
TGTGCCAGCAGCACAGGGGACCTGAATGCTTTCTTT
CASSTGDLNAFF
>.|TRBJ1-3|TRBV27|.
TGTGCCAGCAGTCTGTCCTACTCTGGAAACACCATATATTTT
CASSLSYSGNTIYF
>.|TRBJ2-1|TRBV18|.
TGTGCCAGCTCACCCCCGGGGAGCTCCTACAATGAGCAGTTCTTC
CASSPPGSSYNEQFF
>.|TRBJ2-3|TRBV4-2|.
TGTGCCAGCAGCCGAGGGATGGGAAACGGGGCCCAAAGAGATACGCAGTATTTT
CASSRGMGNGAQRDTQYF
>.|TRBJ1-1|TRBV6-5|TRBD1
TGTGCCAGCAGTTACTCGGTCCAGGGGGGGACTGAAGCTTTCTTT
CASSYSVQGGTEAFF
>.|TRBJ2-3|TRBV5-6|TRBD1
TGTGCCAGCAGCCAAAGGACAGGGAGAGTCACAGATACGCAGTATTTT
CASSQRTGRVTDTQYF
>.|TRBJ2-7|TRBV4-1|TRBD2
TGCGCCAGCAGCCAAGTCACTAGCGGGGGATCCTCCTACGAGCAGTACTTC
CASSQVTSGGSSYEQYF
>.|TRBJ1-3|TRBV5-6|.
TGTGCCAGCAGCACAGGACCGAGCTCTGGAAACACCATATATTTT
CASSTGPSSGNTIYF